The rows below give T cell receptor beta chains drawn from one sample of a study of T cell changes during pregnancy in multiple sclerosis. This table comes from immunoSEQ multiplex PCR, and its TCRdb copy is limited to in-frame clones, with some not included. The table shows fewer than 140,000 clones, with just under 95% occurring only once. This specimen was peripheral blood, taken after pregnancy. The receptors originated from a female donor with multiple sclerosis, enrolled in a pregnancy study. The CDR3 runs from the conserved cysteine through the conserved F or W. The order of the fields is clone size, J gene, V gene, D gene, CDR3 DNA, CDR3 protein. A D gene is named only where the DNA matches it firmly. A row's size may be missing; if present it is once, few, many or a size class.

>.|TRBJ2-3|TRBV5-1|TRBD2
TGCGCCAGCAGCTTGCCTAGCGGGACAGATACGCAGTATTTT
CASSLPSGTDTQYF
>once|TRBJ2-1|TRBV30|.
TGTGCCTGGAGTGTGGAGACTAGGGGCAATGAGCAGTTCTTC
CAWSVETRGNEQFF
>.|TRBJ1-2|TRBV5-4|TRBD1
TGTGCCAGCAGCTTGGAGGGGGCTCACTATGGCTACACCTTC
CASSLEGAHYGYTF
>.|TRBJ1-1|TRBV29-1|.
TGCAGCGTTGAAGGAAGGGGCAGGGAAGGCGCTGAAGCTTTCTTT
CSVEGRGREGAEAFF
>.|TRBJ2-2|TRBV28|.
TGTGCCAGCAGTTCGTCTAGCGTAGCCGGGGAGCTGTTTTTT
CASSSSSVAGELFF
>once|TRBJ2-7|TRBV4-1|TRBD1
TGCGCCAGCAGCCAGGGGGACAGTGGGTACGAGCAGTACTTC
CASSQGDSGYEQYF
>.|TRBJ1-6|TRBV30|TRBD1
TGTGCCTGGGGGACCCCCGGGACAGGGACTACTATGAGAAGCTCCTATAATTCACCCCTCCACTTT
CAWGTPGTGTTMRSSYNSPLHF
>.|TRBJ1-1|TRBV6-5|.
TGTGCCAGCAGAGACAGTACCATGAACACTGAAGCTTTCTTT
CASRDSTMNTEAFF
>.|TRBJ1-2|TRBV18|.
TGTGCCAGCTCACCTCAGGGAATCGGCTACACCTTC
CASSPQGIGYTF
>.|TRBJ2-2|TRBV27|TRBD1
TGTGCCAGCAGTTTATGGGGCAGGGGGGGGGAGCTGTTTTTT
CASSLWGRGGELFF
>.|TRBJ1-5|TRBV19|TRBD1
TGTGCCAGTAGTAGACAAACGACAGGGGGCTATCAGCCCCAGCATTTT
CASSRQTTGGYQPQHF
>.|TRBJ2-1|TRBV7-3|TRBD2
TGTGCCAGCAGCCCCCGATGGAGCGGGGTTTCCAATGAGCAGTTCTTC
CASSPRWSGVSNEQFF
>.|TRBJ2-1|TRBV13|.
TGTGCCAGCAGCTTAGGGCGGGGGCCCTACAATGAGCAGTTCTTC
CASSLGRGPYNEQFF
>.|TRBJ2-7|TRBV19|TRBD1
TGTGCCAGTTCCCCAACACACACAGGGGACCACGAGCAGTACTTC
CASSPTHTGDHEQYF
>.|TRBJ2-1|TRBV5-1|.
TGCGCCAGCAGCCTGGCAATGAGCTCCTACAATGAGCAGTTCTTC
CASSLAMSSYNEQFF
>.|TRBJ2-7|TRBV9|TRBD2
TGTGCCAGCAGCGTAGAGACTAGCGAGTTGGACGAGCAGTACTTC
CASSVETSELDEQYF
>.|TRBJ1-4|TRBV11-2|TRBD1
TGTGCCAGCACCCAGGGGGCAGGGAGTGAAAAACTGTTTTTT
CASTQGAGSEKLFF
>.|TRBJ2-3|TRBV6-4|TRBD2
TGTGCCAGCAGCCAACTCGGCGGGAGGACAGATACGCAGTATTTT
CASSQLGGRTDTQYF
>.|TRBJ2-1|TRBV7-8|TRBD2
TGTGCCAGCAGCTTTGCGGGGGGGCTCAATGAGCAGTTCTTC
CASSFAGGLNEQFF
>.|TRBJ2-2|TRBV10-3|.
TGTGCCATCAGGAACTCGAACACCGGGGAGCTGTTTTTT
CAIRNSNTGELFF
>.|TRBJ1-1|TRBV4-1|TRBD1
TGCGCCAGCAGCCAAACGGGACAGTGGAACACTGAAGCTTTCTTT
CASSQTGQWNTEAFF
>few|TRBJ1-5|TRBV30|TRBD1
TGTGCCTGGGCCGGGACAGGGGGCAATCAGCCCCAGCATTTT
CAWAGTGGNQPQHF
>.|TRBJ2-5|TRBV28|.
TGTGCCAGCAGTTCCCCGCCGGGGGTGGAGACCCAGTACTTC
CASSSPPGVETQYF
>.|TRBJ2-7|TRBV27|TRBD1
TGTGCCACCGGGCGAAGGGGGCCCTACGAGCAGTACTTC
CATGRRGPYEQYF
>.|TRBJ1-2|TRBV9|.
TGTGCCAGCAGCGTTACCGGGATCTCTAACTATGGCTACACCTTC
CASSVTGISNYGYTF
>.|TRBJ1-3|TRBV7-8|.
TGTGCCAGCAGCTTAGGAATCGGTTCGGTTGGAAACACCATATATTTT
CASSLGIGSVGNTIYF
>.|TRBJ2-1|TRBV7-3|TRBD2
TGTGCCAGCAGCTTGATAGCGGGAGACCCCAATGAGCAGTTCTTC
CASSLIAGDPNEQFF
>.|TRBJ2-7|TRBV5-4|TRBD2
TGTGCCAGCAGCACCATAGCGGGAGATAACGAGCAGTACTTC
CASSTIAGDNEQYF
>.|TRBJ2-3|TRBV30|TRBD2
TGTGCCTGGAGTGGGGGACTAGCGACCAACACAGATACGCAGTATTTT
CAWSGGLATNTDTQYF
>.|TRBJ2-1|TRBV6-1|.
TGTGCCAGCAGAACAGGGTTTTGGGAGCAGTTCTTC
CASRTGFWEQFF
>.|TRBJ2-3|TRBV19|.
TGTGCCAGTAGCAGGGGTTGGGAAACAGATACGCAGTATTTT
CASSRGWETDTQYF
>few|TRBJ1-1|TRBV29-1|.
TGCAGCGTCAAAGGGGGGGCGGGGAACACTGAAGCTTTCTTT
CSVKGGAGNTEAFF
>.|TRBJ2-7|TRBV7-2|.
TGTGCCAGCAGCAAACAGTTTAGCTCCTACGAGCAGTACTTC
CASSKQFSSYEQYF
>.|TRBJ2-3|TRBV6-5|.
TGTGCCAGTGGCCTTTCCAGGGCAGATACGCAGTATTTT
CASGLSRADTQYF
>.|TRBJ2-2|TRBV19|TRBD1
TGTGCCAGTAGTAAAAGTGGGACAGGGCGAACCGGGGAGCTGTTTTTT
CASSKSGTGRTGELFF
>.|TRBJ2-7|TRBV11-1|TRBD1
TGTGCCAGCAGCCCCCCCGGGACAGGGGGCCAGTACGAGCAGTACTTC
CASSPPGTGGQYEQYF
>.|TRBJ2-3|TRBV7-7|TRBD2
TGTGCCAGCAGCTTAGCACTAGCGGGCACGCAGTATTTT
CASSLALAGTQYF
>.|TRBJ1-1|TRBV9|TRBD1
TGTGCCAGCAGCGTAGCAGGGGGCAACACTGAAGCTTTCTTT
CASSVAGGNTEAFF
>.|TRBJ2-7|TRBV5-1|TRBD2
TGCGCCAGCAGCCCGGCGGGGACTAGCGGGGGGATTTCCTACGAGCAGTACTTC
CASSPAGTSGGISYEQYF
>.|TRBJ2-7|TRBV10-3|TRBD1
TGTGCCATCAGTGTCGGAGACAGGGGGTACTTC
CAISVGDRGYF
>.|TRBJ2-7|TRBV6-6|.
TGTGCCAGCAGTTACTGGGACTGGAGACTCGGCGAGCAGTACTTC
CASSYWDWRLGEQYF
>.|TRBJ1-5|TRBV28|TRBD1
TGTGCCAGCCTGGGGGGGACAGGGAGGGGGCAGCCCCAGCATTTT
CASLGGTGRGQPQHF
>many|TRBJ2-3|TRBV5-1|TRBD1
TGCGCCAGCAGCTTGGGGGGACAGGGAGCCACAGATACGCAGTATTTT
CASSLGGQGATDTQYF
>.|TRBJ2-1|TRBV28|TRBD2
TGTGCCAGCAGTGAAACGGGGGGTAGGAATGAGCAGTTCTTC
CASSETGGRNEQFF
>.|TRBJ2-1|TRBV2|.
TGTGCCAGCAGTGGACGGAGGGCAAACAATGAGCAGTTCTTC
CASSGRRANNEQFF
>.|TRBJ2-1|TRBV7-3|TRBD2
TGTGCCAGCAGCTTCCGGGGACTAGCGGGGAACAATGAGCAGTTCTTC
CASSFRGLAGNNEQFF
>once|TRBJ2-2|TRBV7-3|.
TGTGCCAGCAGCTTCCAGCAGGGTATTGAGCTGTTTTTT
CASSFQQGIELFF
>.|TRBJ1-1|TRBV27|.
TGTGCCAGCTCGGTAGAGATGAACACTGAAGCTTTCTTT
CASSVEMNTEAFF
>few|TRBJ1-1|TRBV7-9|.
TGTGCCAGCAGCCTCAACACTGAAGCTTTCTTT
CASSLNTEAFF